The 10 T cell receptor beta chains given below trace back to one sample, sequenced in a study of cytomegalovirus exposure and HLA in healthy donors. Generated by immunoSEQ multiplex PCR, the TCRdb table keeps only in-frame clones and is missing some. The sample shows 250,000 to 300,000 clones, 90% of them seen only once. The specimen sequenced was PBMCs. All receptors come from a woman in her late teens or twenties in good health and CMV-seronegative.

The V and J genes are TRBV5-4 and TRBJ1-2, with D possibly TRBD1 on 6 matching bases. CDR3 length equals 13 residues. Deletions cut 4 bases from V and 8 bases from J, with 15 bases between. Germline V gene data show CDR1 as SGHNT and CDR2 as YYREEE (reference sequence). In DNA form, the CDR3 reads TGTGCCAGCAGCCCTCAGGAAGGGGGAGGCTACACCTTC. This encodes CASSPQEGGGYTF.

The rearrangement links TRBV20-1 to TRBJ1-3; unclear D gene. The germline CDR1 and CDR2 sequences are DFQATT and SNEGSKA (reference sequence). The CDR3 covers 11 residues. V shed 6 bases and J shed 3 bases, with 6 bases lying between them. The DNA of the CDR3 is TGCAGTGCCAAGCATGGAAACACCATATATTTT. Encoded protein: CSAKHGNTIYF.

The chain uses TRBV4-1 and TRBJ2-1; tentatively, D is TRBD2 (7 bases). Germline V gives CDR1 MGHRA, CDR2 YSYEKL. The CDR3 totals 16 residues. V was cut by 4 bases and J by 4 bases, with 17 bases left in between. CDR3 residues: CASSPPWGGPYNEQFF. CDR3 nucleotides: TGCGCCAGCAGCCCTCCTTGGGGGGGGCCATACAATGAGCAGTTCTTC.

The chain links TRBV9 to TRBJ2-1; 7 bases agree with TRBD1. V shed 3 bases, J shed 3 bases, and the junction held 6 bases outside the gene matches. The CDR3 consists of 15 residues. Germline CDR1 reads SGDLS; CDR2 reads YYNGEE. In DNA form, the CDR3 reads TGTGCCAGCAGCGCCGACAGGGCCCTCTACAATGAGCAGTTCTTC. Protein product: CASSADRALYNEQFF.

This sequence joins TRBV27 and TRBJ2-5, with D possibly being TRBD1 (6 bases). In germline, CDR1 is MNHEY, CDR2 SMNVEV (reference sequence). V was clipped by 8 bases and J by 4 bases, with 17 bases between them. The CDR3 is made up of 14 amino acids. The CDR3 protein is CASSRGARGETQYF. Written as DNA, the CDR3 is TGTGCCAGCTCCCGTGGGGCCAGGGGAGAGACCCAGTACTTC.

This sequence joins TRBV18 and TRBJ2-6; 7 bases fit TRBD1. CDR1 is KGHSH, CDR2 LQKENI, per germline. This CDR3 comprises 18 residues. J gave up 2 bases and V 1 base, and 8 bases lay outside the gene matches. The CDR3 region has the DNA TGTGCCAGCTCACCACAAAGGGGGCGGACGGCTGGGGCCAACGTCCTGACTTTC. This gives the protein CASSPQRGRTAGANVLTF.

The chain is built from TRBV6-5 and TRBJ1-4; D may be TRBD1 (6 bases). The CDR3 totals 14 residues. Trimming took off 2 bases at V and 5 bases at J, with 9 bases between the two ends. The germline V gene encodes CDR1 MNHEY and CDR2 SVGAGI. The CDR3 reads CASSYGQMNEKLFF. DNA of the CDR3: TGTGCCAGCAGTTACGGACAGATGAATGAAAAACTGTTTTTT.

The chain uses TRBV7-9 and TRBJ2-2; possibly TRBD1 for D (6 bases). This CDR3 region has 14 residues. V was cut by 5 bases and J by 4 bases, with 11 bases left in between. Germline-derived CDR1 and CDR2 are SEHNR and FQNEAQ (reference sequence). The DNA for the CDR3 is TGTGCCAGCAGCAGCCAGGGGAGCACCGGGGAGCTGTTTTTT. This gives the protein CASSSQGSTGELFF.

The chain joins TRBV7-9 to TRBJ1-1; possibly TRBD1 for D (6 bases). The CDR3 length is 13 residues. The V gene's germline CDR1 is SEHNR and CDR2 FQNEAQ (reference sequence). The V and J ends lost 7 bases and 3 bases respectively, with 12 bases between them. CDR3 coding DNA: TGTGCCAGCACCCCTCACAGGGACACTGAAGCTTTCTTT. This codes for CASTPHRDTEAFF.

The genes are TRBV6-6 and TRBJ2-7, with 8 positions matching TRBD1. The J segment lost 5 bases and the V segment lost 7 bases, leaving 10 bases of the junction unmatched. The CDR3 length is 14 residues. Germline V gene sequence: CDR1 MNHNY, CDR2 SVGAGI (reference sequence). The CDR3 coding sequence is TGTGCCAGCACCAATGGTCCAGGGGGCCACGAGCAGTACTTC. Amino acids: CASTNGPGGHEQYF.